This T cell receptor (beta chain) was captured in a study of OX40 agonist ivuxolimab in advanced cancers. Study overall: Partial responses were seen in three patients, one with hepatocellular carcinoma and two with cutaneous melanoma.

Cycle 7 day 1, cycle 4 day 1, and baseline were the timepoints at which blood was sampled. Turning to this clone: Its antigen remains unidentified.

Study results and caveats: At 0.1 to 3.0 mg/kg, CD4+ and CD8+ blood T cells expanded clonally by week 6. Partial responders at 0.1-3.0 mg/kg had among the lowest clonal expansion.

Sequencing used immunoSEQ multiplex PCR; TCRdb keeps in-frame clones, though not all of them. Of about 30,000 clones in the sample, 82% were seen once. The specimen was CD4+ or CD8+ T cells sorted from blood, collected in a trial of the OX40 agonist ivuxolimab. This clonotype originated in an adult with an advanced solid tumor such as melanoma, head and neck, liver or kidney cancer.

The CDR3 is CASTPAGGYNEQFF. The CDR3 coding sequence is TGTGCCAGCACCCCGGCAGGGGGCTACAATGAGCAGTTCTTC. The rearrangement uses TRBV7-9 and TRBJ2-1, with TRBD1 identical over 7 bases. This CDR3 is 14 amino acids long. Germline V gene sequence: CDR1 SEHNR, CDR2 FQNEAQ (reference sequence). V lost 7 bases, J lost 3 bases, and 6 bases stayed unmatched.